This TCR beta chain stems from a study of patients and donors after allogeneic stem cell transplantation. CDR3 size: 13 residues. Germline values: CDR1 SEHNR, CDR2 FQNEAQ (reference sequence). With 5 bases clipped from V and 12 bases from J, the junction kept 9 bases outside the gene matches. TCRdb analysed the RT-PCR reads with MiXCR anew, one entry per CDR3 protein. Of just over 55,000 distinct CDR3 sequences in the sample, roughly 14% are singletons; the top ten hold roughly a third. This clonotype was recorded many times. This clonotype originated in a human donor who was either an allogeneic HSCT recipient or a stem cell or donor lymphocyte infusion donor (not recorded which). It is not recorded whose cells these are; they may come from a transplant donor. Sequencing was done on a sample of blood, either unsorted or a sorted T cell fraction (not recorded which). The chain has TRBV7-9 and TRBJ2-1; 8 bases map to TRBD1. DNA for the CDR3: TGTGCCAGCAGCCCCTGGGACAGGCCCTTGCAGTTCTTC. Its translation: CASSPWDRPLQFF.